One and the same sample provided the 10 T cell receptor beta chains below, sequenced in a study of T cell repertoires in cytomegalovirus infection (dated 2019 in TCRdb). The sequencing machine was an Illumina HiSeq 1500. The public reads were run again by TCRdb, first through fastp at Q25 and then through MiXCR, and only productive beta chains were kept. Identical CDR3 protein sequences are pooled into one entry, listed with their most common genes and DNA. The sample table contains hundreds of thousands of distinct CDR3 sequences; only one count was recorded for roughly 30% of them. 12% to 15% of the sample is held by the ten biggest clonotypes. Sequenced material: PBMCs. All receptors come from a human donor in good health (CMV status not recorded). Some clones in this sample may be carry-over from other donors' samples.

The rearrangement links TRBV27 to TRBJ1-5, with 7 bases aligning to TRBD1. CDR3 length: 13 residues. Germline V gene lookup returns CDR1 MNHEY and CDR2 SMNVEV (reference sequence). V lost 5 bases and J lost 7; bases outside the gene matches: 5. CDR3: CASSMGTVQPQHF. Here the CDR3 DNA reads TGTGCCAGCAGTATGGGGACAGTACAGCCCCAGCATTTT.

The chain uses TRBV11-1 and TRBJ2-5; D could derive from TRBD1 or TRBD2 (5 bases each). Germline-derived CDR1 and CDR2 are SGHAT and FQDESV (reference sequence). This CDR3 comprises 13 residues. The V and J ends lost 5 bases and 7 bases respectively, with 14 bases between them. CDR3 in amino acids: CASSLGEGGTQYF. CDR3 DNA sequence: TGTGCCAGCAGCCTGGGGGAAGGCGGGACCCAGTACTTC.

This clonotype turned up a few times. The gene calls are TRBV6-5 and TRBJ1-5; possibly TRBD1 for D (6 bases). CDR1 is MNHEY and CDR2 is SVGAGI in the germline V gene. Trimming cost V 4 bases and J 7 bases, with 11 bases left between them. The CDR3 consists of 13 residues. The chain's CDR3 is CASSSGGIQPQHF. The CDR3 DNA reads TGTGCCAGCAGTTCTGGGGGCATACAGCCCCAGCATTTT.

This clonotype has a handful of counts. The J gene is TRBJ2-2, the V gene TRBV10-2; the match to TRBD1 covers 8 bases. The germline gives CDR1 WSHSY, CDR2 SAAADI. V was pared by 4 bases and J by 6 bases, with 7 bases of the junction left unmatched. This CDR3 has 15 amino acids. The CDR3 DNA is TGCGCCAGCAGTGTGACGGGACAGGTACCCGGGGAGCTGTTTTTT. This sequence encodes CASSVTGQVPGELFF.

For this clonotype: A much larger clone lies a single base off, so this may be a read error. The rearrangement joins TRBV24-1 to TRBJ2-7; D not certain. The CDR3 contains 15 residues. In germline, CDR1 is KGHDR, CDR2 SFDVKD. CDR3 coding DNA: TGTCCCACCAGTGACAACGTCAACGGCCTCTACGAGCAGTACTTC. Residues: CPTSDNVNGLYEQYF.

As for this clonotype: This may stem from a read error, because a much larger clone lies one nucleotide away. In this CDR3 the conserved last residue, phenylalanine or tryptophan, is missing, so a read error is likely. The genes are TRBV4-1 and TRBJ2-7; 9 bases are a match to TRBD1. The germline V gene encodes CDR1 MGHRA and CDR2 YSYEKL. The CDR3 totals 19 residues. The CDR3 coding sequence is TGTGCCAGCAGCCAAGATCGCCTCTCGGGACAGGGAAGAATCTACGAGCAGTACTTA. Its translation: CASSQDRLSGQGRIYEQYL.

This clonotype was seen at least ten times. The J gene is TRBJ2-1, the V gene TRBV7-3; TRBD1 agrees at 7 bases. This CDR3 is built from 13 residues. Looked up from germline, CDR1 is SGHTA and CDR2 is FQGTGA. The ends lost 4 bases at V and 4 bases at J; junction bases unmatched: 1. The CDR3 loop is CASSWDRYNEQFF. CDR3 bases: TGTGCCAGCAGCTGGGACAGATACAATGAGCAGTTCTTC. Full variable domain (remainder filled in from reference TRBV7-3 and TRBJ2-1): GAGVSQTPSNKVTEKGKYVELRCDPISGHTALYWYRQSLGQGPEFLIYFQGTGAADDSGLPNDRFFAVRPEGSVSTLKIQRTERGDSAVYLCASSWDRYNEQFFGPGTRLTVL.

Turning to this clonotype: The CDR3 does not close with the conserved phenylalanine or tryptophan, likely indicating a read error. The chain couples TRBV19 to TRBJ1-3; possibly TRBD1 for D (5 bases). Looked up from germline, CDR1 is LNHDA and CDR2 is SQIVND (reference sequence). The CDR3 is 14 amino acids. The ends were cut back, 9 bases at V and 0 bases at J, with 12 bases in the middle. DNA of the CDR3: TGTGCCAGCCACAGGATGAGCTCTGGAAACACCATATATATT. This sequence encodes CASHRMSSGNTIYI.

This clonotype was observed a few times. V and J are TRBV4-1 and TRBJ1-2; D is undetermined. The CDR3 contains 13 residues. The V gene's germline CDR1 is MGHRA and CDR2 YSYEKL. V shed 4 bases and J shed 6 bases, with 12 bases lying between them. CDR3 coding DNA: TGCGCCAGCAGCCCCGATGGTACCCATGGCTACACCTTC. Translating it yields CASSPDGTHGYTF.

The CDR3 DNA is TGTGCCAGCAGTCCGGCGGGGACAGGTTCCTATGGCTACACCTTC. Translation gives CASSPAGTGSYGYTF. J is TRBJ1-2 and V is TRBV5-4; 8 positions agree with TRBD1. J was trimmed by 4 bases and V by 5 bases; bases with no gene match: 10. The CDR3 consists of 15 residues. The germline V gene has CDR1 SGHNT and CDR2 YYREEE (reference sequence).